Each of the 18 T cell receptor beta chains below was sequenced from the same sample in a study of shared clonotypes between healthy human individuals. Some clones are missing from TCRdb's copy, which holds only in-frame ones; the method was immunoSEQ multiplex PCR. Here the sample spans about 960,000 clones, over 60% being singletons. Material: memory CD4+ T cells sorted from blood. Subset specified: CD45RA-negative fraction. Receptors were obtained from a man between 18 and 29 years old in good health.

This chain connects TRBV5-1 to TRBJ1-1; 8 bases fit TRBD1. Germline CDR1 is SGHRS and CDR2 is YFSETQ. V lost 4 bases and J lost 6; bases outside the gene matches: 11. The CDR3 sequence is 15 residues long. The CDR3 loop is CASSLGQGSWAEAFF. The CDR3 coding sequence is TGCGCCAGCAGCCTAGGACAGGGTTCGTGGGCTGAAGCTTTCTTT.

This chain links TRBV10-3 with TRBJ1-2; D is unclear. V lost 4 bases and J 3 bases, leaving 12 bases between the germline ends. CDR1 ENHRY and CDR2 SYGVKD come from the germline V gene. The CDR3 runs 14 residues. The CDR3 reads CAISASTDYYGYTF. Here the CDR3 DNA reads TGTGCCATCAGTGCATCGACGGACTACTATGGCTACACCTTC.

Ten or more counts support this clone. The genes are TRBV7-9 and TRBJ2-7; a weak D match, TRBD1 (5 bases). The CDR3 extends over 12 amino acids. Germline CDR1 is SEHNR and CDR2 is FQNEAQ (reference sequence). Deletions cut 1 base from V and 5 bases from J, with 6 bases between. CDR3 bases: TGTGCCAGCAGCTTAGGGACACACGAGCAGTACTTC. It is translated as CASSLGTHEQYF.

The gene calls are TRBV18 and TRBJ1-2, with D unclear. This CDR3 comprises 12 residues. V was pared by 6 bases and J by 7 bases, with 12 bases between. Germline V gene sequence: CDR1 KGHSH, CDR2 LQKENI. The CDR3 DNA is TGTGCCAGCTCGGCGGGAACGGCTGGCTACACCTTC. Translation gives CASSAGTAGYTF.

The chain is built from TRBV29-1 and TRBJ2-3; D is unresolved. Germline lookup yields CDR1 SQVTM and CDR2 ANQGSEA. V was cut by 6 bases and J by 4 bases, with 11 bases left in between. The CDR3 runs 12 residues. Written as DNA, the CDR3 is TGCAGCGTAGACAAGCTCGCAGATACGCAGTATTTT. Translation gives CSVDKLADTQYF.

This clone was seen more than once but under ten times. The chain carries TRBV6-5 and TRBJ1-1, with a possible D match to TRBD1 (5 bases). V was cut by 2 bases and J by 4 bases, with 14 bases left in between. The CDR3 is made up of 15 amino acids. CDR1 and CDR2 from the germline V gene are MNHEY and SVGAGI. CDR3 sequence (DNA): TGTGCCAGCAGTTACGACGGCAGGGCGGGCACTGAAGCTTTCTTT. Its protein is CASSYDGRAGTEAFF.

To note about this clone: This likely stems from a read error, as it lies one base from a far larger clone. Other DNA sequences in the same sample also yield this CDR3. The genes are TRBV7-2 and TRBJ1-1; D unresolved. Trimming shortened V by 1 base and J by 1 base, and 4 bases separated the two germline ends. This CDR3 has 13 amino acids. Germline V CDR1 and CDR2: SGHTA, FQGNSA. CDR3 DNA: TGTGCCAGCAGCTTAGGCAGGAACACTGAAGCTTTCTTT. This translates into CASSLGRNTEAFF.

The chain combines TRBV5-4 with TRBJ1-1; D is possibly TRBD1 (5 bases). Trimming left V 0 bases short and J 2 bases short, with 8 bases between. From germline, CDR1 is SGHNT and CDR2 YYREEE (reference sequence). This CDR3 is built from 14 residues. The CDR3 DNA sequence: TGTGCCAGCAGCTTGGTTGGGGCAAACACTGAAGCTTTCTTT. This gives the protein CASSLVGANTEAFF. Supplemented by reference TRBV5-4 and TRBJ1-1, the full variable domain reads ETGVTQSPTHLIKTRGQQVTLRCSSQSGHNTVSWYQQALGQGPQFIFQYYREEENGRGNFPPRFSGLQFPNYSSELNVNALELDDSALYLCASSLVGANTEAFFGQGTRLTVV.

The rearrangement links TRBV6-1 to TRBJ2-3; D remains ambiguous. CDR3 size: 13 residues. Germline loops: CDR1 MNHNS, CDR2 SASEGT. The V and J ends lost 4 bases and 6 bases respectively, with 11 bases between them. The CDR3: CASSGNPSDTQYF. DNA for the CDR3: TGTGCCAGCAGTGGTAACCCGTCGGATACGCAGTATTTT.

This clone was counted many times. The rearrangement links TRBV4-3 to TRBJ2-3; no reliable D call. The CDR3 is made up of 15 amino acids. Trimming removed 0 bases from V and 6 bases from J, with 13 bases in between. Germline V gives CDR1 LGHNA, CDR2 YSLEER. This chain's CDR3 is CASSQDVLVVDTQYF. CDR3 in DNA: TGCGCCAGCAGCCAAGACGTCCTAGTGGTGGATACGCAGTATTTT.

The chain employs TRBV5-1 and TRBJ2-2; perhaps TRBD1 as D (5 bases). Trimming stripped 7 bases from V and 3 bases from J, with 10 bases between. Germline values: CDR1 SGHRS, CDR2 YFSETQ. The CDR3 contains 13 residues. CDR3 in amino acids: CASGDSYTGELFF. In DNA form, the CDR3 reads TGCGCCAGCGGCGACAGCTACACCGGGGAGCTGTTTTTT.

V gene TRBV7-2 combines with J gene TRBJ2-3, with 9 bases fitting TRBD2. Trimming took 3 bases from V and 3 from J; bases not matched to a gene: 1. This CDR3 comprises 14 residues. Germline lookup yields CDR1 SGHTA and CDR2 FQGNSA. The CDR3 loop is CASSFAGGTDTQYF. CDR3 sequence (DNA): TGTGCCAGCAGCTTTGCGGGAGGGACAGATACGCAGTATTTT. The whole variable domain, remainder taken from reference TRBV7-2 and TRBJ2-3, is GAGVSQSPSNKVTEKGKDVELRCDPISGHTALYWYRQSLGQGLEFLIYFQGNSAPDKSGLPSDRFSAERTGGSVSTLTIQRTQQEDSAVYLCASSFAGGTDTQYFGPGTRLTVL.

The CDR3 reads CASSENGQPSEKLFF. CDR3 bases: TGTGCCAGCAGTGAAAACGGTCAACCCTCCGAAAAACTGTTTTTT. The chain links TRBV25-1 to TRBJ1-4; no clear D gene. In germline, CDR1 is MGHDK, CDR2 SYGVNS. Deletions cut 2 bases from V and 8 bases from J, with 15 bases between. The CDR3 has 15 amino acids.

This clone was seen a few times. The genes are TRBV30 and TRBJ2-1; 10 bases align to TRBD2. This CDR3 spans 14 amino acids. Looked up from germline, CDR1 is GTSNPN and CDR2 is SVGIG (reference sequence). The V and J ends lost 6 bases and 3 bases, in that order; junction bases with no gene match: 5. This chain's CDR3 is CACKRGGVYNEQFF. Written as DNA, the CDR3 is TGTGCCTGTAAGCGGGGGGGCGTCTACAATGAGCAGTTCTTC.

CDR3 loop: CAIRPGSGSYNEQFF. CDR3 nucleotides: TGTGCCATCAGACCCGGGTCAGGCTCCTACAATGAGCAGTTCTTC. The rearrangement uses TRBV10-3 and TRBJ2-1; D remains ambiguous. The CDR3 sequence is 15 residues long. The germline gives CDR1 ENHRY, CDR2 SYGVKD. The V end lost 6 bases, the J end lost 0 bases, and 12 bases lay between the germline ends.

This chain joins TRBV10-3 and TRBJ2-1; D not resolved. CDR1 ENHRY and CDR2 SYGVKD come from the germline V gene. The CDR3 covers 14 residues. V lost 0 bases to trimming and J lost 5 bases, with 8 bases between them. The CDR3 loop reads CAISESSRDNEQFF. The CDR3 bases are TGTGCCATCAGTGAGTCCTCGAGAGACAATGAGCAGTTCTTC.

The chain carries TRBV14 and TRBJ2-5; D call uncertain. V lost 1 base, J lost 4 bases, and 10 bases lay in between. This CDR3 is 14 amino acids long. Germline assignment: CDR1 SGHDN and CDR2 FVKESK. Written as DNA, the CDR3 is TGTGCCAGCAGCCAAGTAGGGCTGGGAGAGACCCAGTACTTC. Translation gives CASSQVGLGETQYF. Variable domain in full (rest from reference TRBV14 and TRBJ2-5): EAGVTQFPSHSVIEKGQTVTLRCDPISGHDNLYWYRRVMGKEIKFLLHFVKESKQDESGMPNNRFLAERTGGTYSTLKVQPAELEDSGVYFCASSQVGLGETQYFGPGTRLLVL.

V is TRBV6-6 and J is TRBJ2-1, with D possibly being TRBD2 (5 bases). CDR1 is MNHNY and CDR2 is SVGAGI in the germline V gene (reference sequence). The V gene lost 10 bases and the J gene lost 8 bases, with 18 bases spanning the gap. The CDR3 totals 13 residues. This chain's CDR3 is CATIWTRGHEQFF. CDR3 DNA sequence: TGTGCCACGATTTGGACTCGCGGCCATGAGCAGTTCTTC.